This is a list of T cell receptor beta chains from one sample in a study of OX40 agonist ivuxolimab in advanced cancers. The data were produced by immunoSEQ multiplex PCR, yet TCRdb's version contains in-frame clones alone and is incomplete. Of more than 75,000 clones in the sample, around 85% were seen once. This material consisted of CD4+ or CD8+ T cells sorted from blood, taken in a trial of the OX40 agonist ivuxolimab. These TCRs come from an adult with an advanced solid tumor such as melanoma, head and neck, liver or kidney cancer. Each CDR3 is given with its conserved first and last residue. Fields, in order: CDR3 length, J gene, clone size, D gene, V gene, CDR3 DNA, CDR3 protein. A D gene is named only where the DNA matches it firmly. Size tells how often a clone was seen (once, few, many) or the class of an expanded clone, and some rows leave it out.

15 TRBJ2-1 NA NA TRBV7-9 TGTGCCAGCAGCTTTCCCCGTCAGGGATCGAGTGAGCAGTTCTTC CASSFPRQGSSEQFF
13 TRBJ2-3 NA NA TRBV7-2 TGTGCCAGCCGGCGGGCCAGCACAGATACGCAGTATTTT CASRRASTDTQYF
13 TRBJ2-3 NA NA TRBV2 TGTGCCAGCTTCAGAACGCCCGAGGATACGCAGTATTTT CASFRTPEDTQYF
14 TRBJ1-4 NA TRBD1 TRBV5-4 TGTGCCAGCAGCATACAGGGGGCAGGCGAAAAACTGTTTTTT CASSIQGAGEKLFF
14 TRBJ1-2 few TRBD1 TRBV4-1 TGCGCCAGCAGCCATCGAAACACAGGGGATGGCTACACCTTC CASSHRNTGDGYTF
15 TRBJ2-1 NA TRBD2 TRBV7-9 TGTGCCAGCAGGAACAGCGGGAGTGCCTACAATGAGCAGTTCTTC CASRNSGSAYNEQFF
15 TRBJ1-2 NA NA TRBV6-5 TGTGCCAGCACCGACTCGGGCACCCTTAGCTATGGCTACACCTTC CASTDSGTLSYGYTF
13 TRBJ1-6 NA NA TRBV2 TGTGCCAGCAGCCCCCCCGCTAATTCACCCCTCCACTTT CASSPPANSPLHF
16 TRBJ2-3 NA TRBD2 TRBV4-3 TGCGCCAGCAGCCCTCGGGCTAGCGGGAGATCAGATACGCAGTATTTT CASSPRASGRSDTQYF
11 TRBJ2-3 NA NA TRBV20-1 TGCAGTGCTAATCGGCGGGATTCGCAGTATTTT CSANRRDSQYF
19 TRBJ2-4 NA NA TRBV9 TGTGCCAGCAGCCCCGACCTGCAGACTAACTCCATAGCCAAAAACATTCAGTACTTC CASSPDLQTNSIAKNIQYF
15 TRBJ2-5 NA TRBD1 TRBV18 TGTGCCAGCTCACCACGGACAGGGATGAAGCAGACCCAGTACTTC CASSPRTGMKQTQYF
14 TRBJ1-1 NA NA TRBV2 TGTGCCAGCGCCCAATACGGGATTAACACTGAAGCTTTCTTT CASAQYGINTEAFF
16 TRBJ2-1 NA TRBD2 TRBV28 TGTGCCAGCAGCTCTAGCGGGAGGGCCCCCTACAATGAGCAGTTCTTC CASSSSGRAPYNEQFF
15 TRBJ1-5 NA TRBD1 TRBV28 TGTGCCAGCAGTCTGCCGGGACAGGATAATCAGCCCCAGCATTTT CASSLPGQDNQPQHF
15 TRBJ2-4 NA TRBD1 TRBV7-2 TGTGCCAGCAGCTTACTACCGACAGGGACAAACATTCAGTACTTC CASSLLPTGTNIQYF
13 TRBJ1-1 NA NA TRBV27 TGTGCCAGCAGTCCTGGGCCCTTTATTGAAGCTTTCTTT CASSPGPFIEAFF
16 TRBJ1-3 NA TRBD1 TRBV28 TGTGCCAGCAGTCCCAGTGGACAGGGGACTGGAAACACCATATATTTT CASSPSGQGTGNTIYF
14 TRBJ2-5 NA NA TRBV28 TGTGCCAGCAGGGCAAGACGTGGGCAAGAGACCCAGTACTTC CASRARRGQETQYF
15 TRBJ1-6 NA NA TRBV9 TGTGCCAGCAGCGTAGGGCCGCAGCAATATTCACCCCTCCACTTT CASSVGPQQYSPLHF
15 TRBJ2-7 NA NA TRBV5-5 TGTGCCAGCAGCTTCGCGGACATAAGCTCCTACGAGCAGTACTTC CASSFADISSYEQYF
16 TRBJ1-1 NA TRBD1 TRBV7-6 TGTGCCAGCAGCCTAAGATACAGGGGCTCGAACACTGAAGCTTTCTTT CASSLRYRGSNTEAFF
11 TRBJ2-5 few NA TRBV2 TGTGCCAGCAGTGACCGTCCGGCCCAGTACTTC CASSDRPAQYF
17 TRBJ1-6 NA TRBD1 TRBV15 TGTGCCACCAGCAGAGCTTTGGGACAGGGGGCTTTTTCACCCCTCCACTTT CATSRALGQGAFSPLHF
14 TRBJ1-6 NA NA TRBV7-9 TGTGCCAGCAGCTTAGGAGGGGCGCCCTCACCCCTCCACTTT CASSLGGAPSPLHF
14 TRBJ2-7 NA NA TRBV7-9 TGTGCCAGCAGCTTGGTCGAACAGGTCTACGAGCAGTACTTC CASSLVEQVYEQYF
13 TRBJ1-2 once NA TRBV7-2 TGTGCCAGCAGCACCTCCTTGGCGGGAGGCTACACCTTC CASSTSLAGGYTF
15 TRBJ2-1 NA NA TRBV7-3 TGTGCCAGCAGCTTTACCGGGACTGTACTCAATGAGCAGTTCTTC CASSFTGTVLNEQFF
13 TRBJ2-5 NA NA TRBV6-5 TGTGCCAGCAGCCTCAGGGCCCTAGAGACCCAGTACTTC CASSLRALETQYF
13 TRBJ1-4 NA NA TRBV28 TGTGCCAGCAGTTTATCCCCTAATGAAAAACTGTTTTTT CASSLSPNEKLFF
14 TRBJ2-5 NA NA TRBV5-4 TGTGCCAGCAGCTTGTCTGGGGCAAGAGAGACCCAGTACTTC CASSLSGARETQYF
12 TRBJ2-3 NA NA TRBV2 TGTGCCAGCAGTGTTATGACAGATACGCAGTATTTT CASSVMTDTQYF